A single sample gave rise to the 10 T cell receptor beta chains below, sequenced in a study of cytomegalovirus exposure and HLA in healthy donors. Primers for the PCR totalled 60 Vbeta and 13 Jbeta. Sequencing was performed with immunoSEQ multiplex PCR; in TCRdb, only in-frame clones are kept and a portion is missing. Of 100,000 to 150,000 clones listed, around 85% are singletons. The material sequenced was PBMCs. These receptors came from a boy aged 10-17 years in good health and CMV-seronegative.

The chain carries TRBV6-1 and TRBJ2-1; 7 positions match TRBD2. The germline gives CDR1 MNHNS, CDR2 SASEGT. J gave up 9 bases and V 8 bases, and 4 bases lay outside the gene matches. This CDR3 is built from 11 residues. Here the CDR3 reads CASGRASEQFF. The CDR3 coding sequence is TGTGCCAGCGGGAGGGCCAGTGAGCAGTTCTTC.

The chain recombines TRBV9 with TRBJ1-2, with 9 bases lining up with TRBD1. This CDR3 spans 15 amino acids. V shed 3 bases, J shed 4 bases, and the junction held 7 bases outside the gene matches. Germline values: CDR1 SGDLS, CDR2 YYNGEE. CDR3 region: CASSDGTGLIYGYTF. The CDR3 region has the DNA TGTGCCAGCAGCGACGGGACAGGGTTAATCTATGGCTACACCTTC.

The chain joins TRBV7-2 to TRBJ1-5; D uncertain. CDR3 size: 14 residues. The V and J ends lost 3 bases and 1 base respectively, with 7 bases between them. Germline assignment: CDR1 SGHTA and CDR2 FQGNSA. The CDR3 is CASSFEGSNQPQHF. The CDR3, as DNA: TGTGCCAGCAGCTTCGAGGGAAGCAATCAGCCCCAGCATTTT. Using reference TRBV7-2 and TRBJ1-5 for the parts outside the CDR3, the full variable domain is GAGVSQSPSNKVTEKGKDVELRCDPISGHTALYWYRQSLGQGLEFLIYFQGNSAPDKSGLPSDRFSAERTGGSVSTLTIQRTQQEDSAVYLCASSFEGSNQPQHFGDGTRLSIL.

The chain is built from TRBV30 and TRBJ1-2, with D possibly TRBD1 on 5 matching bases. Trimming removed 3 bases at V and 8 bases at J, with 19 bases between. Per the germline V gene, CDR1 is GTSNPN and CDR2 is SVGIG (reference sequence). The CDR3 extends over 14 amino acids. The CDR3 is CAWRHEAGPWGYTF. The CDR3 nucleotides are TGTGCCTGGAGACATGAGGCAGGGCCTTGGGGCTACACCTTC.

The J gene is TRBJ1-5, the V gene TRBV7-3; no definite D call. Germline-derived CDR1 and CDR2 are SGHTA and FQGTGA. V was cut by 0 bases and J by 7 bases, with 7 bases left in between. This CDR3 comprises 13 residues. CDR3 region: CASSLTERQPQHF. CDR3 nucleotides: TGTGCCAGCAGCTTAACGGAGAGACAGCCCCAGCATTTT. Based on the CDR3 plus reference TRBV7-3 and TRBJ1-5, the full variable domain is GAGVSQTPSNKVTEKGKYVELRCDPISGHTALYWYRQSLGQGPEFLIYFQGTGAADDSGLPNDRFFAVRPEGSVSTLKIQRTERGDSAVYLCASSLTERQPQHFGDGTRLSIL.

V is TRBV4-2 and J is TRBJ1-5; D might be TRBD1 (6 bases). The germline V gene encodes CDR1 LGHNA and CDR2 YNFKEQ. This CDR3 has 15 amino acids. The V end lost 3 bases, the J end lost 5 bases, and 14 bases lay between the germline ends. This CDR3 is CASSQGTGTHQPQHF. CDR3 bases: TGTGCCAGCAGCCAGGGAACAGGGACCCATCAGCCCCAGCATTTT.

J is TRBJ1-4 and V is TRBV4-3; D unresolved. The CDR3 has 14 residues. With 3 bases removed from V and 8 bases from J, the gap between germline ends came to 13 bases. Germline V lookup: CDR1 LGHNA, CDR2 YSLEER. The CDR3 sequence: CASSQDDGREKLFF. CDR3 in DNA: TGCGCCAGCAGCCAGGATGATGGGAGAGAAAAACTGTTTTTT.

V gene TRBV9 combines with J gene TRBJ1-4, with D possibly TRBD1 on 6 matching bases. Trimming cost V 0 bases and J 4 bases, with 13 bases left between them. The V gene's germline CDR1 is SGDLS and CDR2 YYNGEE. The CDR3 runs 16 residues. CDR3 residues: CASSVGSRTVNEKLFF. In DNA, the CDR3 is TGTGCCAGCAGCGTAGGATCTCGGACAGTTAATGAAAAACTGTTTTTT. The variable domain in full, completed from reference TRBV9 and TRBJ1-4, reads DSGVTQTPKHLITATGQRVTLRCSPRSGDLSVYWYQQSLDQGLQFLIQYYNGEERAKGNILERFSAQQFPDLHSELNLSSLELGDSALYFCASSVGSRTVNEKLFFGSGTQLSVL.

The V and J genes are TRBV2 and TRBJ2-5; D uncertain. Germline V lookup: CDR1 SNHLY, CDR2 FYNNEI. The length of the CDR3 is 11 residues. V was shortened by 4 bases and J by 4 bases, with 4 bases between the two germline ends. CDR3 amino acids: CASSGRETQYF. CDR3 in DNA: TGTGCCAGCAGTGGGAGAGAGACCCAGTACTTC.

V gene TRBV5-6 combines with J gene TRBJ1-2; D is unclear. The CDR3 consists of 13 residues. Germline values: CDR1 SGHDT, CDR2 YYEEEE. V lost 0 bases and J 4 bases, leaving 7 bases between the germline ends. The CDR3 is CASSLDEVYGYTF. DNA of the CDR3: TGTGCCAGCAGCTTGGACGAGGTCTATGGCTACACCTTC.